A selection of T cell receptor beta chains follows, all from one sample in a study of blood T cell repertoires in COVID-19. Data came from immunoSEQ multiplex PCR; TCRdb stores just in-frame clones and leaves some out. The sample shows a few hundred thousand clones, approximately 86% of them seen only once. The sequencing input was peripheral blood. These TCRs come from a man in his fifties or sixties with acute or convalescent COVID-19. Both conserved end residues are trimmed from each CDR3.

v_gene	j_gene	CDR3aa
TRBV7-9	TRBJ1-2	ASSPTGGPGYT
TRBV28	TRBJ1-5	ASNLRGSNQPQH
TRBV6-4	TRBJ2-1	ASSDRPSGGLYNEQF
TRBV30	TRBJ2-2	AWSVLMGGTGELF
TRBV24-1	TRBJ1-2	ATSDLVRGIEGYT
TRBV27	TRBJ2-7	ASTVRAPLNKGVYEQY
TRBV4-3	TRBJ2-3	ASSQGPTGSTDTQY
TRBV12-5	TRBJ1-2	ASGLPGEGYT
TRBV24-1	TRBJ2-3	ATSDSKRGGYTDTQY
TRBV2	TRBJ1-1	ASRLGQLNTEAF
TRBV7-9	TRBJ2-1	ASSLTTGGIHEQF
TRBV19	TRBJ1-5	ASSISGGGKPQH
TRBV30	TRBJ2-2	AWTVNTGELF
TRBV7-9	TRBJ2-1	ASNPSGNEQF
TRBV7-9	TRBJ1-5	ASSLAWGDNQPQH
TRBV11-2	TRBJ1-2	ASSLGRDRAANYGYT
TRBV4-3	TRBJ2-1	ASSPGLAGYNEQF
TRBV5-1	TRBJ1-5	ASSPEGQGRNQPQH
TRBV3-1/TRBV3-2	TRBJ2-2	ASSQKMVWGTGGSTGELF
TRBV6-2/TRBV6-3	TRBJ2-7	ASSPTRGTASYEQY
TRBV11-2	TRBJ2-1	ASSFWTGGNEQF
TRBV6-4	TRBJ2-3	ASSETSGAGTDTQY
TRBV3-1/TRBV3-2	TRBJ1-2	ASSPGQHYGYT
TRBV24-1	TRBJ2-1	ATSDLGTGGRNEQF
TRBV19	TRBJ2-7	ASSTRTGGYEQY
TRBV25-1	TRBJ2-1	ASSEWGGASSYNEQF
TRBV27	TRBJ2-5	ASSWGGTQY
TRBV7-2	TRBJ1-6	ASSLAGGGNSPLH
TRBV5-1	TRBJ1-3	ASSHNQGSGNTIY
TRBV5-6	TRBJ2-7	ASSSPH
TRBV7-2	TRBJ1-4	ASSSPTGPNEKLF
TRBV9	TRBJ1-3	ASSTQTPTGSLSGNTIY
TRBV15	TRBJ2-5	ATSRDTAGPGAAETQY
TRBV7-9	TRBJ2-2	ASSEVGPGELF
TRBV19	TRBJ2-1	ASGHRDRGYNEQF
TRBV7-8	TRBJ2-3	ASSLYGGALRDTQY
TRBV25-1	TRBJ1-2	ASRTGTAVGGYT
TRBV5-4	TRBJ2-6	ASSARLAGALGANVLT
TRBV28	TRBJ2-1	ASSLDRGSRF
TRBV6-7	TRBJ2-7	ASSSPTGGEQY
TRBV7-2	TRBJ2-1	ASRGGGYNEQF
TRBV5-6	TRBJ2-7	ASSAGQQVYEQY
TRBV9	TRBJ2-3	ASSGPVTGGHTDTQY
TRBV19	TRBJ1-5	ASSINSFNQPQH
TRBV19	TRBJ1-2	ASSINVAGAGRSVAGYT
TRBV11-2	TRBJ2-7	ASSSAYEQY
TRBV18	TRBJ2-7	ASSPQGEALYEQY
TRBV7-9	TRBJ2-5	ASSLRSGPKRETQY
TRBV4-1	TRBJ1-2	ASSQDWQGGYT
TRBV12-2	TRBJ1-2	ASRFKPGQGDVGYT
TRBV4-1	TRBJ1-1	ASSPQGGRNTEAF
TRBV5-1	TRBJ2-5	ASSFGHKYQETQY
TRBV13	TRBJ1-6	ASSLGLTANNSPLH
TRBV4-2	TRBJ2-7	ASSQDPASGGSAY